The sequence of this T cell receptor (beta chain) was determined in a study of siplizumab effects on memory and regulatory T cells. Study-wide results and caveats: Proliferating Tregs from siplizumab cultures lacked functional confirmation of suppression.

Between the trimmed V and J ends, which lost 2 bases and 0 bases, there was a span of 11 bases. Germline CDR1 MGHRA, CDR2 YSYEKL. The CDR3 has 15 amino acids. Sequenced by immunoSEQ multiplex PCR; TCRdb stores in-frame clones only, minus some. Among 95,000 to 100,000 clones listed, about 93% were seen once. On this clone: What it recognizes is unknown.

The source is a human donor in good health. The sample consisted of non-Treg CD4+ T cells sorted from blood. The V and J genes are TRBV4-1 and TRBJ2-7; no firm D call. CDR3 loop: CASSQRGDTSYEQYF. In DNA form, the CDR3 reads TGCGCCAGCAGCCAAAGAGGAGACACCTCCTACGAGCAGTACTTC.